A selection of T cell receptor beta chains follows, all from one sample in a study of tumor-infiltrating lymphocytes in primary liver carcinoma. MiXCR was run by TCRdb on the multiplex PCR reads, yielding one entry per CDR3 protein. The sample lists some 120,000 distinct CDR3 sequences, 64% occurring once. Sequenced sample: liver tumor tissue from sampling region 3. The receptors come from a woman between 55 and 75 years old with primary liver carcinoma and hepatitis B virus infection. Both conserved end residues are part of each CDR3. Rows may omit the clone size; those that give it use once, few, many or a size class.

CASSSGRTSGIGEQFF	-	TRBJ2-1	TRBV7-3
CASSPGGSRGYEQYF	medium-sized	TRBJ2-7	TRBV11-2
CSASWTASTDTQYF	few	TRBJ2-3	TRBV20-1
CASSKHGGTDTQHF	-	-	TRBV6-1
CSVVGRTGSYTQYF	-	TRBJ2-3	TRBV29-1
CASTPGRTSGYNEQFF	many	TRBJ2-1	TRBV6-1
CTSSYSRSLAGGPLRYEQYF	-	TRBJ2-7	TRBV6-5
CASTVTGRWNTDAFF	-	TRBJ1-1	TRBV6-2/TRBV6-3
CASNSLHSEAFF	-	TRBJ1-1	TRBV28
CASNLGTAAVYF	-	TRBJ2-5	TRBV11-2
CASIYGDGPFNPYKQYF	-	TRBJ2-7	TRBV11-3
CASSVNEEGTNEKLFF	-	TRBJ1-4	TRBV12-3/TRBV12-4
CASSTIRLSGRAQDTQYF	many	TRBJ2-3	TRBV4-1
CASNLGSSYTF	-	TRBJ1-2	TRBV5-1
CASSLAQAGPMTQYF	-	TRBJ2-3	TRBV12-3/TRBV12-4
CASSEGYSYEEYF	-	TRBJ2-7	TRBV6-1